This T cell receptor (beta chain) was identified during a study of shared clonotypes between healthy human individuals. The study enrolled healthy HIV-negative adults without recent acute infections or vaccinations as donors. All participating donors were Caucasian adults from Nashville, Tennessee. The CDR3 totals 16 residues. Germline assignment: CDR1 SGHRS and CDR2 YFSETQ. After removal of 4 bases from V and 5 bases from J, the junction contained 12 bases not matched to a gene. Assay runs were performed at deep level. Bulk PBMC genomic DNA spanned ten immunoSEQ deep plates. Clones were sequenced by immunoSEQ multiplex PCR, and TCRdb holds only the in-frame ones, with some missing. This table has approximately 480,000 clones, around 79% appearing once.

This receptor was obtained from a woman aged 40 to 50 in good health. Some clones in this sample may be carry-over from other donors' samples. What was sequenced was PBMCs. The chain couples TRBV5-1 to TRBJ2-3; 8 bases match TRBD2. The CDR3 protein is CASSAGWTSRGDTQYF. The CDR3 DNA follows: TGCGCCAGCAGCGCCGGATGGACTAGCAGAGGAGATACGCAGTATTTT.